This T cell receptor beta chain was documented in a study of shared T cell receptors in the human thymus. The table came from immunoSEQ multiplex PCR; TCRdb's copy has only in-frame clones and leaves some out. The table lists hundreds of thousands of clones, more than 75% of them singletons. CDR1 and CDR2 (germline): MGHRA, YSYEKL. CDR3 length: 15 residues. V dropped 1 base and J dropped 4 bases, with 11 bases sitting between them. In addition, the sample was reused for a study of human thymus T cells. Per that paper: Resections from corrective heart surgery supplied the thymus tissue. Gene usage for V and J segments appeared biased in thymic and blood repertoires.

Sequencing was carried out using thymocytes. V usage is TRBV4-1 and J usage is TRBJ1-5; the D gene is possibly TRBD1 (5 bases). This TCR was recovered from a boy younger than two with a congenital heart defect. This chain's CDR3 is CASSQGSDNNQPQHF. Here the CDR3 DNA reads TGCGCCAGCAGCCAAGGGTCGGACAATAATCAGCCCCAGCATTTT.